What follows is one T cell receptor beta chain and its context. The antigen remains unidentified. Germline and junction disagree at one end, which may indicate a read error. Germline V CDR1 and CDR2: LNHDA, SQIVND (reference sequence). This CDR3 comprises 17 residues. The PCR ran on 60 Vbeta and 13 Jbeta primers. The assay was immunoSEQ multiplex PCR, and TCRdb's table has in-frame clones only and misses some. Of under 150,000 clones listed, roughly 82% were seen once; the top ten hold approximately 10%. This record belongs to a study of cytomegalovirus exposure and HLA in healthy donors. Study-level information: About 200 million T cells yielded 120 million or so unique TCR beta sequences, as an earlier analysis found. Study-level findings and limits: A few CMV-associated chains proved CMV antigen-specific in vitro.

This rearrangement joins TRBV19 to TRBJ2-4, with D perhaps TRBD1 (7 bases). The sample consisted of PBMCs. This clonotype originated in a male donor in good health and CMV-seropositive. For the CDR3, the DNA is TGTGCCAGTAGTATAGATCTATGGCAGGGGGGCGAAGGGTATGTTGACTTC. Its translation: CASSIDLWQGGEGYVDF. The full variable domain, in which reference TRBV19 and TRBJ2-4 provide the parts outside the CDR3, is DGGITQSPKYLFRKEGQNVTLSCEQNLNHDAMYWYRQDPGQGLRLIYYSQIVNDFQKGDIAEGYSVSREKKESFPLTVTSAQKNPTAFYLCASSIDLWQGGEGYVDFGAGTRLSVL.